What follows are 16 T cell receptor beta chains derived from one specimen sequenced in a study of blood T cell repertoires in COVID-19. TCRdb's table, derived via immunoSEQ multiplex PCR, lists solely in-frame clones and lacks some. In the table there are 150,000 or so clones, nearly 80% of which are singletons. The sample comprised PBMCs or T cells enriched from blood (not recorded which). These receptors all stem from a woman between 50 and 59 years old who had recovered from COVID-19.

The chain links TRBV3-1 (or the pseudogene TRBV3-2) to TRBJ2-1, with TRBD2 as a possible D gene (5 bases). V was pared by 2 bases and J by 5 bases, with 13 bases between. This CDR3 spans 15 amino acids. The germline V gene has CDR1 LGHDT and CDR2 YNNKEL (reference sequence). The CDR3 nucleotides are TGTGCCAGCAGCCAAAGGAGAGGAGGCGACAATGAGCAGTTCTTC. Translated: CASSQRRGGDNEQFF.

This clone has only a few counts. The chain recombines TRBV2 with TRBJ2-7; 13 nucleotides agree with TRBD2. This CDR3 is 14 amino acids long. The junction had 8 bases not matched to a gene; V was cut back by 6 bases and J by 9 bases. Germline V CDR1 and CDR2: SNHLY, FYNNEI. The CDR3 DNA reads TGTGCCAGCAGGGTCGGACTAGCGGGGGTCACGCAGTACTTC. It translates to CASRVGLAGVTQYF.

This clone has just one count. The CDR3 nucleotides read TGTGCCAGCAGCGTAGAGCCCCGCCAGGGAACTGAAGCTTTCTTT. It specifies CASSVEPRQGTEAFF. This chain uses TRBV9 with TRBJ1-1; D possibly corresponds to TRBD1 (5 bases). The CDR3 contains 15 residues. V shed 0 bases and J shed 5 bases, with 14 bases lying between them. Germline CDR1 SGDLS, CDR2 YYNGEE.

The chain couples TRBV10-3 to TRBJ1-6; 7 nucleotides align to TRBD1. V lost 2 bases and J lost 10; bases outside the gene matches: 8. Germline CDR1 ENHRY, CDR2 SYGVKD. The CDR3 contains 15 residues. As DNA, the CDR3 is TGTGCCATCAGTGAGATACCGGGACAGCAATCACCCCTCCACTTT. It yields the protein CAISEIPGQQSPLHF.

In its sample, this clone was seen a few times. The V call is TRBV24-1, the J call TRBJ2-2; TRBD1 matches 11 bases. In germline, CDR1 is KGHDR, CDR2 SFDVKD. J gave up 7 bases and V 4 bases, and 4 bases lay outside the gene matches. This CDR3 is built from 15 residues. CDR3 coding DNA: TGTGCCACCAGTGACCCCGGGACAGGGGGCGGGGAGCTGTTTTTT. Translation gives CATSDPGTGGGELFF.

The V call is TRBV5-5, the J call TRBJ1-2; the match to TRBD1 covers 11 bases. With 4 bases clipped from V and 4 bases from J, the junction kept 3 bases outside the gene matches. Germline V CDR1 and CDR2: SGHKS, YYEKEE (reference sequence). The CDR3 has 14 amino acids. The CDR3 DNA reads TGTGCCAGCAGCCAGGGACAGGGGGGCTATGGCTACACCTTC. This encodes CASSQGQGGYGYTF.

The rearrangement joins TRBV5-1 to TRBJ1-3; TRBD1 matches 7 bases. The ends lost 0 bases at V and 2 bases at J; junction bases unmatched: 5. The CDR3 is 16 amino acids. Germline V CDR1 and CDR2: SGHRS, YFSETQ. The CDR3 is CASSLAGGGPGNTIYF. Here the CDR3 DNA reads TGCGCCAGCAGCTTGGCCGGAGGGGGCCCTGGAAACACCATATATTTT.

This clone was picked up a small number of times. This sequence joins TRBV18 and TRBJ2-3; TRBD1 agrees at 8 bases. The CDR3 is made up of 14 amino acids. Losses at the gene ends were 2 bases for V and 6 bases for J; bases not matched to a gene: 4. Per germline, CDR1 KGHSH and CDR2 LQKENI. CDR3 DNA: TGTGCCAGCTCACCATTTAACAGGGGGGATACGCAGTATTTT. Residues: CASSPFNRGDTQYF.

CDR3 nucleotide sequence: TGTGCCAGCAGAGCAAGACAGGTCTACACTGAAGCTTTCTTT. Amino acids: CASRARQVYTEAFF. The chain has TRBV2 and TRBJ1-1; possibly TRBD1 for D (6 bases). V was pared by 6 bases and J by 3 bases, with 14 bases between. The germline V gene has CDR1 SNHLY and CDR2 FYNNEI. The CDR3 sequence is 14 residues long.

This chain uses TRBV10-3 with TRBJ1-5; D unclear. Trimming took off 2 bases at V and 3 bases at J, with 11 bases between the two ends. This CDR3 has 15 residues. Per germline, CDR1 ENHRY and CDR2 SYGVKD. The CDR3 DNA reads as TGTGCCATCAGTGAGCACCGGCAGGCCAATCAGCCCCAGCATTTT. This sequence encodes CAISEHRQANQPQHF.

The genes are TRBV14 and TRBJ1-2; 7 nucleotides agree with TRBD1. CDR3 length: 15 residues. Germline lookup yields CDR1 SGHDN and CDR2 FVKESK. The trim removed 0 bases at V and 2 bases at J, leaving 3 bases unmatched. CDR3 sequence (DNA): TGTGCCAGCAGCCAAGAGATGGACAGGAACTATGGCTACACCTTC. Its translation is CASSQEMDRNYGYTF.

This chain connects TRBV10-2 to TRBJ2-1; TRBD2 aligns across 14 bases. The CDR3 length is 14 residues. V shed 4 bases, J shed 7 bases, and the junction held 0 bases outside the gene matches. Germline loops: CDR1 WSHSY, CDR2 SAAADI. The CDR3 here is CASSGLAGGNEQFF. CDR3 nucleotide sequence: TGCGCCAGCAGTGGACTAGCGGGGGGGAATGAGCAGTTCTTC.

The chain recombines TRBV6-2 or TRBV6-3 with TRBJ1-3; 7 bases are shared with TRBD1. CDR1 MNHEY and CDR2 SVGEGT come from the germline V gene. The CDR3 sequence is 14 residues long. V shed 6 bases, J shed 2 bases, and the junction held 4 bases outside the gene matches. CDR3 residues: CASSRTGAGNTIYF. In DNA, the CDR3 is TGTGCCAGCAGCCGTACAGGGGCTGGAAACACCATATATTTT.

In this sample, this clone turned up many times. The chain joins TRBV5-1 to TRBJ2-5; TRBD2 agrees at 10 bases. Germline CDR1 reads SGHRS; CDR2 reads YFSETQ. This CDR3 is built from 14 residues. The trim removed 4 bases at V and 5 bases at J, leaving 5 bases unmatched. CDR3 amino acids: CASSASGREETQYF. DNA for the CDR3: TGCGCCAGCAGCGCTAGCGGGAGAGAGGAGACCCAGTACTTC.

The chain couples TRBV7-8 to TRBJ1-1; 9 bases match TRBD1. V was pared by 1 base and J by 4 bases, with 1 base of the junction left unmatched. Germline lookup yields CDR1 SGHVS and CDR2 FQNEAQ. The CDR3 consists of 14 residues. CDR3 sequence (DNA): TGTGCCAGCAGCTTAGGGACAGGGGTCACTGAAGCTTTCTTT. Its translation is CASSLGTGVTEAFF.

This clone occurred a few times. The J gene is TRBJ1-1, the V gene TRBV7-9; TRBD1 matches at 9 bases. Germline V gives CDR1 SEHNR, CDR2 FQNEAQ (reference sequence). The V segment lost 5 bases and the J segment 4 bases; nucleotides outside the gene matches: 8. The CDR3 length is 15 residues. CDR3 in DNA: TGTGCCAGCAGCCCCGGGACAGGGAGGTCCACTGAAGCTTTCTTT. It translates to CASSPGTGRSTEAFF.